The TCR beta chain under discussion was sequenced for a study of monozygotic twins with cystic fibrosis (dated by TCRdb to the early 2020s). The study in broad terms: Barcoded libraries were prepared from three micrograms of fragmented DNA with roughly 16 PCR cycles. Made up mostly of children and adolescents, the cohort included ten female and six male twin pairs ranging in age from about 2.0 to 36.4 years, with a median of about 8.6 years. On the day of blood sampling, twins were ranked among some 1,000 cohort participants for weight-for-height and for FEVPerc (FEV1 disease centile). To assess genetic influence on V and J gene usage, the study compared TCR beta repertoires within and across 16 monozygotic twin pairs with cystic fibrosis. Data for three of the twin pairs had been reported previously in another context. General study outcomes and caveats: Nucleotide-identical clonotype sharing was significantly higher within monozygotic CF twin pairs than between unrelated CF individuals (P = 0.000026, Mann-Whitney). Simpson clonality was found to be generally low (median around 0.0095), suggesting a naive-dominated repertoire, although higher clonality was observed in the most severely affected patients. The cohort was small, and no association was found between shared CDR3 numbers and age, concordance or disease severity. The greatest similarity to the co-twin was observed for V gene usage in 13 of 16 pairs and for J usage in 8 of 16 pairs, which suggested genetic constraints.

Following the manufacturer's instructions, the researchers used the immunoSEQ immune profiling system to amplify TCR beta CDR3 regions via multiplex PCR. Sequencing was performed on an Illumina NextSeq system. The study's processing was this. Sequence data were processed on the immunoSEQ Analyzer platform, and clonality was calculated as the square root of Simpson's index of productive rearrangements. Similarity in V and J usage was measured by Jensen-Shannon distance, and OLGA was used to compute CDR3 generation probabilities. Shared CDR3 sequences were searched in the immuneACCESS database (August 2020) and in VDJdb (December 2020). TCRdb carries this immuneACCESS record with in-frame sequences only. Its versions omit some clonotypes, under half of them owing to an unresolved V gene in the studies checked, with the rest unexplained. V and J calls and clone size are those listed in that table; D and trimming were worked out from the DNA. Within this sample are approximately 36,000 clones, with about 90% of them counted one time only. About 0.2% of the sample is taken by the ten largest.

The twin pairs came from the European Cystic Fibrosis Twin and Sibling Study Cohort, which recruited patients from 150 to 200 CF clinics across 14 European countries. Both zygosity and CFTR genotype were checked in-house, and zygosity was tested with multiplex PCR across nine short tandem repeat loci. Each twin gave a peripheral blood sample, and clinical parameters were documented on that same day of blood sampling. Genomic DNA was isolated from peripheral blood cells with phenol/chloroform and kept in TE buffer at 4 degrees C. On this clone: It has no known antigen specificity. No base quality values were provided; no much bigger clone lies one nucleotide off.

From a lookup of the germline V gene (reference sequence), CDR1 and CDR2 are SEHNR and FQNEAQ. The CDR3, from cysteine to phenylalanine, totals 14 residues. Only the CDR3 region is kept as DNA, spanning 42 bases read in frame from base 1. The germline V and J ends show losses of 5 bases and 4 bases respectively, and no gene match explains 5 bases of the junction. The V and J genes are TRBV7-9 and TRBJ2-3, with TRBD2 identical over 8 junction bases. The sample consisted of blood. The sequence came from a boy aged 2-9 years with cystic fibrosis. The CDR3 region reads CASSLTGLADTQYF. The DNA is TGTGCCAGCAGCCTCACGGGACTAGCAGATACGCAGTATTTT.